This TCR beta chain was sequenced during a study of response to subunit inactivated influenza vaccine. Overall study findings and caveats: Each seasonal flu vaccination may recruit only limited new T cells, authors suggested.

Trimming cost V 2 bases and J 7 bases; bases outside gene matches: 7. The CDR3 is made up of 15 amino acids. There are a few counts of this clonotype. The antigen remains undetermined. TCRdb independently ran MiXCR on the RT-PCR reads; one entry per CDR3 protein. The table lists some 850,000 distinct CDR3 sequences, about a fifth of them singletons. The V call is TRBV12-3 or TRBV12-4, the J call TRBJ2-7; 11 bases map to TRBD2. This clonotype was sampled from a man between 45 and 60 years old who received an inactivated influenza vaccine. Sequenced here: PBMCs from blood, sampled 5 days after vaccination. The CDR3 DNA sequence: TGTGCCAGCAGTTTATCTAGCGGGGGGACTTCGGAGCAGTACTTC. It specifies CASSLSSGGTSEQYF.